This TCR beta chain was identified during a study of cytomegalovirus exposure and HLA in healthy donors. The PCR employed 60 Vbeta primers together with 13 Jbeta primers. The table came from immunoSEQ multiplex PCR; TCRdb's copy has only in-frame clones and leaves some out. The data contain over 150,000 clones, around 68% of them singletons. Regarding this clone: Its antigen is still unknown.

Broader study findings: An analysis that came later showed most CMV-associated TCR beta chains appearing HLA-restricted. Researchers reported in a later analysis that common viral pathogens appeared linked to several top clusters. According to the study, around 150 TCR beta chains were cytomegalovirus-associated.

CDR1 and CDR2 (germline): SNHLY, FYNNEI. The CDR3 consists of 13 residues. V was pared by 5 bases and J by 3 bases, with 10 bases between. Sequences were obtained from PBMCs. The V gene is TRBV2, the J gene TRBJ1-1; possibly TRBD1 for D (6 bases). The receptor comes from a young man in good health and CMV-seronegative. The DNA of the CDR3 is TGTGCCAGCAGTATGGGGGGGCACACTGAAGCTTTCTTT. It translates to CASSMGGHTEAFF.